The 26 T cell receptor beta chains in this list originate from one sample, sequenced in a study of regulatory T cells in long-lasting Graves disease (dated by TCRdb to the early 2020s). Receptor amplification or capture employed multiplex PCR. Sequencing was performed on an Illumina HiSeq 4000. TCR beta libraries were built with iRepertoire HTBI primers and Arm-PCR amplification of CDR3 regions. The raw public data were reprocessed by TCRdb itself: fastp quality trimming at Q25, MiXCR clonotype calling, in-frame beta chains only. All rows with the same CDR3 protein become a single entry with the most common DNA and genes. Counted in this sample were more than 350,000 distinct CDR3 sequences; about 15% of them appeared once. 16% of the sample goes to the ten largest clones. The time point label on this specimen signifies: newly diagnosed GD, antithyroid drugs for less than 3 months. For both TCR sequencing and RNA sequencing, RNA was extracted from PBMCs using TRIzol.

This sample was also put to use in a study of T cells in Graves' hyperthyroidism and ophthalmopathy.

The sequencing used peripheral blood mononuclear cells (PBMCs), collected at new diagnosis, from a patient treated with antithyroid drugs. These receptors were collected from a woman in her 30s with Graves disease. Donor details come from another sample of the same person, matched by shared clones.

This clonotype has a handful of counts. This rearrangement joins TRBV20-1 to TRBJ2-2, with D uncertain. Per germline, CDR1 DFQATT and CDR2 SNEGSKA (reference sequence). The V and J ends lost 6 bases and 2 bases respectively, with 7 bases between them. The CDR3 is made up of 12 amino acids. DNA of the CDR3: TGCAGTGCCAAGAAAAACACCGGGGAGCTGTTTTTT. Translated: CSAKKNTGELFF.

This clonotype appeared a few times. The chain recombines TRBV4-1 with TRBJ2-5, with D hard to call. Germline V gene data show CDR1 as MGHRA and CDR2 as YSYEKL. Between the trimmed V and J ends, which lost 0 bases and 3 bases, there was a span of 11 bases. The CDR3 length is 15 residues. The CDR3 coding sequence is TGCGCCAGCAGCCAAGATATCTGGGTAGAAGAGACCCAGTACTTC. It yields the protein CASSQDIWVEETQYF.

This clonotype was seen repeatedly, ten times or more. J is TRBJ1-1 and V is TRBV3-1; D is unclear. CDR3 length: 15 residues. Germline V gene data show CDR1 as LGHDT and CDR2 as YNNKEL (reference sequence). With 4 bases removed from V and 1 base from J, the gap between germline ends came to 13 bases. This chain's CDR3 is CASSPTFRSNTEAFF. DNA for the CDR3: TGTGCCAGCAGCCCTACATTCAGATCGAACACTGAAGCTTTCTTT.

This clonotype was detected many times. The CDR3 coding sequence is TGTGCCAGCAGTTCCCGGGAGGGCTATGAGCAGTTCTTC. Protein product: CASSSREGYEQFF. The rearrangement links TRBV11-3 to TRBJ2-1, with 8 bases identical to TRBD2. Germline V gene lookup returns CDR1 SGHNT and CDR2 YENEEA. This CDR3 is built from 13 residues. V was pared by 6 bases and J by 8 bases, with 6 bases of the junction left unmatched. The full variable domain, completed using reference TRBV11-3 and TRBJ2-1, is EAGVVQSPRYKIIEKKQPVAFWCNPISGHNTLYWYLQNLGQGPELLIRYENEEAVDDSQLPKDRFSAERLKGVDSTLKIQPAELGDSAVYLCASSSREGYEQFFGPGTRLTVL.

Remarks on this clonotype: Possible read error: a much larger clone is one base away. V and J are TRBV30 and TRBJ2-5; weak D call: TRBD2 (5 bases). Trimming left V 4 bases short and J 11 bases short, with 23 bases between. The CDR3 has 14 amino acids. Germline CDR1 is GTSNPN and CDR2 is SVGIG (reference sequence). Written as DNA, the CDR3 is TGTGCCTGGACAGGACTTAGCTCCTACAATGAGCAGTACTTC. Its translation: CAWTGLSSYNEQYF. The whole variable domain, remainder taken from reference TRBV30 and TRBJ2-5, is SQTIHQWPATLVQPVGSPLSLECTVEGTSNPNLYWYRQAAGRGLQLLFYSVGIGQISSEVPQNLSASRPQDRQFILSSKKLLLSDSGFYLCAWTGLSSYNEQYFGPGTRLLVL.

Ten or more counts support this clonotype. The CDR3 sequence: CASSFGLAVDNEQFF. CDR3 bases: TGTGCCAGCAGTTTTGGACTAGCGGTCGACAATGAGCAGTTCTTC. This rearrangement joins TRBV28 to TRBJ2-1; the match to TRBD2 covers 10 bases. Germline lookup yields CDR1 MDHEN and CDR2 SYDVKM. The trim removed 3 bases at V and 5 bases at J, leaving 4 bases unmatched. The CDR3 contains 15 residues.

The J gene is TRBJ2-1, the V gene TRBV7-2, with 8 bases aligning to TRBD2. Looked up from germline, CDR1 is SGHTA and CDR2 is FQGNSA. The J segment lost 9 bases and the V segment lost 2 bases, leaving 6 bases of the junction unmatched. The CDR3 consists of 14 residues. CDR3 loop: CASSLSGGGPEQFF. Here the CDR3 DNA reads TGTGCCAGCAGCTTATCGGGGGGGGGACCTGAGCAGTTCTTC.

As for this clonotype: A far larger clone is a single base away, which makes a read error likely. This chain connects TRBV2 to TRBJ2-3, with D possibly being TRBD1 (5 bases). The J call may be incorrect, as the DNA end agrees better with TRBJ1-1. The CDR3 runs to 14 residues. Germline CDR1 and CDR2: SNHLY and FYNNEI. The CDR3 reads CASGEAPKGIGAFF. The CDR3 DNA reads TGTGCCAGCGGTGAAGCGCCGAAGGGGATCGGAGCTTTCTTT.

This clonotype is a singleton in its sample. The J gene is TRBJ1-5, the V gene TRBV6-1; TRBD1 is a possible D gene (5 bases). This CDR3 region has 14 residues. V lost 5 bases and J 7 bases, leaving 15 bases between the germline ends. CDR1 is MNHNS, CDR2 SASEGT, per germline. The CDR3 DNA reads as TGTGCCAGCAGTCCTCGCGGGGGGAGCCAGCCCCAGCATTTT. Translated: CASSPRGGSQPQHF.

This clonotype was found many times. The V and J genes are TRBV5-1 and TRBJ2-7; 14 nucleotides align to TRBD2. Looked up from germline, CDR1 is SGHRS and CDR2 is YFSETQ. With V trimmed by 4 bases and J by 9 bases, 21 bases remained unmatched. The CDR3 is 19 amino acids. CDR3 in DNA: TGCGCCAGCAGCCTCAGCGGGACTAGCGGGAGTCGGTGGGCATGGGGGCAGTACTTC. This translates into CASSLSGTSGSRWAWGQYF.

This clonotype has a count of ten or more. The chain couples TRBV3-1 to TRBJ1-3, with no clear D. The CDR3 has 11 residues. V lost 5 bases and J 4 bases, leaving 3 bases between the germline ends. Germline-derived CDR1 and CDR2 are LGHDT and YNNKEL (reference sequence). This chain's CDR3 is CASSGGNTIYF. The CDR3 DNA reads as TGTGCCAGCAGCGGGGGAAACACCATATATTTT.

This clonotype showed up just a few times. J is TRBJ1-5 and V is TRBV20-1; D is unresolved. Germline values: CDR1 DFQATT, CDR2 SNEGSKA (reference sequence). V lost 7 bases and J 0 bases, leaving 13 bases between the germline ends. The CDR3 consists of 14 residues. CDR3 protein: CSDKLYHSNQPQHF. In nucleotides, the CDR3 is TGCAGTGACAAGCTATACCATAGCAATCAGCCCCAGCATTTT.

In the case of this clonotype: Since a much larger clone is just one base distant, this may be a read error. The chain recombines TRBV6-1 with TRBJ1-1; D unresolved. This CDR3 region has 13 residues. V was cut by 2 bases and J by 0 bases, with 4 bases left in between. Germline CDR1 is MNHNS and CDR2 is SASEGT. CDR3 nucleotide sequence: TGTGCCAGCAGTGAAACCCTGAACACTGAAGCTTTCTTT. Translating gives CASSETLNTEAFF.

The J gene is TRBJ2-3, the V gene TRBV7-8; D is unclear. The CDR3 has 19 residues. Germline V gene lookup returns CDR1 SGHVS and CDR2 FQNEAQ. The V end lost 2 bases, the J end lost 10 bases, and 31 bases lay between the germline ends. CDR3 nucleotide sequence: TGTGCCAGCAGCTTATCTTCCGAGAACGAAGGCCAACTCCTTGTCGCGCAGTATTTT. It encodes CASSLSSENEGQLLVAQYF. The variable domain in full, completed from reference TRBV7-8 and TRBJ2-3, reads GAGVSQSPRYKVAKRGQDVALRCDPISGHVSLFWYQQALGQGPEFLTYFQNEAQLDKSGLPSDRFFAERPEGSVSTLKIQRTQQEDSAVYLCASSLSSENEGQLLVAQYFGPGTRLTVL.

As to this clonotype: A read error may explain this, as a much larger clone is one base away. The DNA of the CDR3 is TGTGCCAGCAGCTCGCAGCGGGGCGCGGGGGAGCAGTACTTC. Amino acids: CASSSQRGAGEQYF. The V call is TRBV7-3, the J call TRBJ2-7, with 7 bases fitting TRBD2. CDR3 size: 14 residues. J lost 7 bases, V lost 4 bases, and 10 bases had no gene match. Germline CDR1 and CDR2: SGHTA and FQGTGA.

The CDR3 reads CSARDGTGIYEQYF. Here the CDR3 DNA reads TGCAGTGCTAGAGACGGGACAGGGATCTACGAGCAGTACTTC. V gene TRBV20-1 combines with J gene TRBJ2-7; 9 bases line up with TRBD1. V shed 0 bases and J 3 bases; nucleotides not matched to a gene: 3. Germline V lookup: CDR1 DFQATT, CDR2 SNEGSKA (reference sequence). The CDR3 covers 14 residues.

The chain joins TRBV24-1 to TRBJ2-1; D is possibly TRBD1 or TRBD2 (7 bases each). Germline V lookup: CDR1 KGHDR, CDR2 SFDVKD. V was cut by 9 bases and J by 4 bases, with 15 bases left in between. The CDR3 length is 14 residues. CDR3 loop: CATPGGTAYNEQFF. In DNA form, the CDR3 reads TGTGCCACCCCCGGGGGGACAGCTTACAATGAGCAGTTCTTC.

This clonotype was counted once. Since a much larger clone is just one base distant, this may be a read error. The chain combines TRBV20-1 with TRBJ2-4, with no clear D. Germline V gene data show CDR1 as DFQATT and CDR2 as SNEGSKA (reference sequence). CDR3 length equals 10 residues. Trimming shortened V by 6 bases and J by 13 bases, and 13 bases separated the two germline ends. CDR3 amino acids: CSARRNEQYF. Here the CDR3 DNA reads TGCAGTGCCAGACGCAATGAGCAGTACTTC.

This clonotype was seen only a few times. As DNA, the CDR3 is TGTGCCAGCAGCCAAGAAGAGGCTAGCGTGTACGAGCAGTACTTC. Amino acid sequence: CASSQEEASVYEQYF. The J gene is TRBJ2-7, the V gene TRBV4-2; perhaps TRBD2 as D (6 bases). Germline assignment: CDR1 LGHNA and CDR2 YNFKEQ. V was trimmed by 0 bases and J by 4 bases, leaving 13 bases between them. This CDR3 is 15 amino acids long.

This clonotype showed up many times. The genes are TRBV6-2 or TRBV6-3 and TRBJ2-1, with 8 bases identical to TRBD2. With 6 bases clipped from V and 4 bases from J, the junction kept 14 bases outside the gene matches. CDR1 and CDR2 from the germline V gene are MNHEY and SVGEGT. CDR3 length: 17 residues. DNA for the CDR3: TGTGCCAGCAGACAGCCCGGGACTAGAGGTCCGTACAATGAGCAGTTCTTC. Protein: CASRQPGTRGPYNEQFF.

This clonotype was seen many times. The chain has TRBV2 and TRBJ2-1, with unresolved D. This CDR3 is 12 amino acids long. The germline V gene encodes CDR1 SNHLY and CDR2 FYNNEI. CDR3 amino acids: CQSIKRWDEQFF. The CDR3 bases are TGTCAAAGCATAAAGCGTTGGGATGAGCAGTTCTTC.

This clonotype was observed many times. The CDR3 DNA is TGCGCCAGCAGCATGGAGGTAGGAATTTATCAGCCCCAGCATTTT. It specifies CASSMEVGIYQPQHF. The J gene is TRBJ1-5, the V gene TRBV5-1; no clear D gene. Germline loops: CDR1 SGHRS, CDR2 YFSETQ. The CDR3 runs 15 residues. Trimming removed 4 bases at V and 5 bases at J, with 16 bases between.

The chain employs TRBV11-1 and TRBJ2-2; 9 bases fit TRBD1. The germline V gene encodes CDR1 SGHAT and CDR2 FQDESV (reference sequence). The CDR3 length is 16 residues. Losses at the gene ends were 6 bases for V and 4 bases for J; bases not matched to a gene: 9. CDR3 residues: CASSPPGQGITGELFF. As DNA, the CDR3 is TGTGCCAGCAGTCCTCCGGGACAGGGAATCACCGGGGAGCTGTTTTTT.

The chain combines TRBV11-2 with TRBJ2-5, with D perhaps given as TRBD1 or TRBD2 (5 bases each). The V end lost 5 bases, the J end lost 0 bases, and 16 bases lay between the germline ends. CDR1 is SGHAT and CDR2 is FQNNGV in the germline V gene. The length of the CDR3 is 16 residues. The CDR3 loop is CASSQGAGGYQETQYF. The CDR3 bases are TGTGCCAGCAGCCAGGGCGCGGGTGGCTACCAAGAGACCCAGTACTTC.

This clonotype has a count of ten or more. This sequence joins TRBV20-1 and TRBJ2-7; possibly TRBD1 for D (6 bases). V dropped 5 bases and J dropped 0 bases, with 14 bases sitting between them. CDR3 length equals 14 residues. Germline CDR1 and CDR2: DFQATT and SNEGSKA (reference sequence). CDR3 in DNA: TGCAGTGCTGGGGGCATCCAATCCTCCTACGAGCAGTACTTC. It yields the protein CSAGGIQSSYEQYF.

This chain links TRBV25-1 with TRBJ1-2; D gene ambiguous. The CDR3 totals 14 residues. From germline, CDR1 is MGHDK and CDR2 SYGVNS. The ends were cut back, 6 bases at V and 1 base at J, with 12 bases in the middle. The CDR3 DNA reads TGTGCCAGCAGCGACACCGGGATTAACTATGGCTACACCTTC. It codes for CASSDTGINYGYTF.